The T cell receptor (beta chain) described here comes from a study of T cell responses to AZD1222 COVID-19 vaccine. Across the study: Pooled in the analysis were second doses at about 4 or about 12 weeks. General study points: The study identified only a handful of AZD1222 recipients as seropositive at baseline. CD4 TCRs linked to vaccination spanned spike, dominating at 160-218 and 743-854.

A note on this clone: Its specificity is not known.

Generated by immunoSEQ multiplex PCR, the TCRdb table keeps only in-frame clones and is missing some. Of 160,000 or so clones listed, approximately 89% were seen once; the top ten hold 4% to 5.5%. The CDR3 is 13 residues long. V lost 0 bases to trimming and J lost 5 bases, with 6 bases between them. Per the germline V gene, CDR1 is SGHNT and CDR2 is YENEEA. This sequence originates from an adult in good health. This rearrangement joins TRBV11-3 to TRBJ2-3; D gene unclear. Material: peripheral blood, obtained on day 0 of AZD1222 vaccination. The CDR3 DNA reads TGTGCCAGCAGCTTAGATGTCGGAGATACGCAGTATTTT. The encoded protein is CASSLDVGDTQYF.